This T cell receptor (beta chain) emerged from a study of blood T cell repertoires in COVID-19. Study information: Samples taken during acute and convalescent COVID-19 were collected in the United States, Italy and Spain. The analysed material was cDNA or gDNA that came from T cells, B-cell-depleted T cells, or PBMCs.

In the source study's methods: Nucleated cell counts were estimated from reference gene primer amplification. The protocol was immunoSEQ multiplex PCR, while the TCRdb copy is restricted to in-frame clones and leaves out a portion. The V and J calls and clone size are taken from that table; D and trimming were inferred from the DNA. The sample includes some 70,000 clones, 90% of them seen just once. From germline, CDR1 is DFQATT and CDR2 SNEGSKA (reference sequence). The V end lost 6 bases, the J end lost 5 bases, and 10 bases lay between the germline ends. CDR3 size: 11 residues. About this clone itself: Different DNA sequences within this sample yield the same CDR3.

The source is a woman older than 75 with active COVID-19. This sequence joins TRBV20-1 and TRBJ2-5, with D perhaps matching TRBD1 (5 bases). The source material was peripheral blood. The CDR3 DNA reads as TGCAGTGCCACCCCAGGGGAGACCCAGTACTTC. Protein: CSATPGETQYF.